This TCR beta chain is drawn from a study of beta chain features in type 1 diabetes. Regarding the study as a whole: The analysis here could not establish whether HLA type shapes TCRB rearrangement. More deletions and fewer insertions at VDJ junctions were found in patients with type 1 diabetes. Researchers report that Type 1 diabetes patients had moderately but significantly shorter TCRB CDR3s across all four CD4+ subsets.

CDR1 and CDR2 (germline): SGHTA, FQGNSA. V was pared by 10 bases and J by 1 base, with 14 bases between. CDR3 size: 13 residues. The sample holds a few counts of this clone. Its antigen is as yet unknown. Expressed TCRB transcripts got sequenced, as all isolated RNA was reverse transcribed. Some 3.6 million reads on average were seen across naive, central memory and regulatory T cell samples. Produced via immunoSEQ multiplex PCR; TCRdb's table is partial and in-frame only. The sample carries 400,000 to 500,000 clones, approximately 15% recorded once. Sample: naive CD4+ T cells from blood. This clonotype originated in a man between 25 and 39 years old in good health. The chain employs TRBV7-2 and TRBJ2-7, with D possibly being TRBD1 (6 bases). CDR3 sequence: CATATDSSYEQYF. DNA of the CDR3: TGTGCCACCGCCACGGACAGTTCCTACGAGCAGTACTTC.